This record covers a single T cell receptor beta chain. The sample holds a few counts of this clone. There is no known antigen for this receptor. Nothing much larger sits one base from this clone, and base qualities are not available. These data belong to a study of beta chain features in type 1 diabetes (dated by TCRdb to 2017 to 2018). The study in broad terms: Mean age, gender distribution, total cell number and subset yield were not different between patients and healthy donors. A total of 90 million to 140 million sorted cells were examined across all samples, and RNA yield correlated strongly with the number of cells per subset. The study compared the TCRB repertoires of sorted circulating CD4+ T cell subsets in recently diagnosed type 1 diabetes patients with those in matched healthy donors. Naive and central memory subsets were obtained from all 30 or so donors, but regulatory and stem cell-like memory subsets were isolated from only 8 patients and roughly 8 healthy donors.

For CDR1 and CDR2, the germline V gene lists MGHDK and SYGVNS. Inclusive of the bounding cysteine and phenylalanine, the CDR3 is 13 residues long. The retained sequence is limited to the CDR3, 39 bases, with the frame set at the first base. Trimming removed 0 bases from V and 5 bases from J, leaving 7 bases between the germline ends. All of the isolated RNA was reverse transcribed with the High Capacity cDNA Reverse Transcription Kit, so expressed TCRB transcripts were sequenced. Deep immunoSEQ sequencing was performed on naive, central memory and regulatory T cell samples, with an average of about 3.57 million total reads per sample. After sorted cells were lysed in RLT buffer, RNA was extracted with DNase-treated RNeasy Micro or Mini kits, with the choice depending on cell number. To prevent cross-contamination, each cell subset was processed individually, whereas patient and healthy donor samples were processed jointly. The immunoSEQ multiplex PCR was used to amplify TCRB sequences from cDNA, yielding 87-bp fragments that span the CDR3 region. Amplicons were sequenced on the Illumina HiSeq platform. Per the original workflow: PCR bias was computationally corrected using synthetic template baselines, reads within Hamming distance 2 were collapsed, and singletons that could not be merged were discarded. By aligning reads against IMGT, V, D and J genes, CDR3 length, and insertions or deletions at six rearrangement sites were assigned. Clonotype counts were normalized to sorted cell number within each subset before computing true diversity and Gini coefficients with the tcR R package. The overlap coefficient, calculated on TCRB nucleotide sequences, was used to measure repertoire sharing. Out-of-frame TCRB sequences from naive cells were analyzed as a proxy for the pre-selection repertoire. TCRdb's version of the immuneACCESS table is confined to in-frame rearrangements and falls short of the full clone set. An unresolved V gene accounts for under half of the shortfall where checked; the remainder is of unknown origin. V and J calls plus clone size are reproduced from that table; the DNA served to infer D and trimming. Present in this sample are about 230,000 clones, about 10% of which were seen just once. The top ten clones comprise under 0.035% of the sample.

What the authors observed across the whole study: PCR may preferentially amplify shorter templates, but because patient and control samples were amplified and corrected together, any resulting skew would affect both groups equally. Naive, central memory and regulatory TCRB repertoires appeared to be more similar among patients than among healthy donors. Because the HLA sub-analyses included only small numbers of individuals, any influence of HLA type on TCRB rearrangement was left unresolved. At VDJ recombination sites, type 1 diabetes patients had fewer insertions and more deleted nucleotides, which implies abnormalities in thymic rearrangement. In all four CD4+ subsets, TCRB CDR3 length was moderately but significantly shorter in type 1 diabetes patients. Sequencing cDNA rather than genomic DNA could over-represent highly expressing activated cells, although activation and CD3 levels did not differ between groups.

From each donor, a single peripheral blood sample of about 116 mL on average was drawn into heparinised tubes. Using a panel that included CD45RO, CCR7, CD25, CD127, CD95 and CD27, naive, central memory, regulatory and stem cell-like memory CD4+ T cells were sorted on a BD FACSAria II. Every sorted population had a purity above 95%. PBMCs were separated immediately by Lymphoprep density gradient centrifugation and were stained directly, without being cultured. So that batch effects would be minimized, each experiment stained and sorted samples in pairs, pairing one healthy donor with one patient. The sequence derives from a young woman in good health. The rearranged chain carries TRBV25-1 and TRBJ2-5; the D gene is possibly TRBD2, with 6 bases matching. Sequenced input: naive CD4+ T cells from blood. The intended sense of this specimen's cell subset or site label: true naive CD4+ T cells. The CDR3 in this case is CASSEYRGETQYF. DNA sequence: TGTGCCAGCAGTGAATATCGGGGGGAGACCCAGTACTTC.